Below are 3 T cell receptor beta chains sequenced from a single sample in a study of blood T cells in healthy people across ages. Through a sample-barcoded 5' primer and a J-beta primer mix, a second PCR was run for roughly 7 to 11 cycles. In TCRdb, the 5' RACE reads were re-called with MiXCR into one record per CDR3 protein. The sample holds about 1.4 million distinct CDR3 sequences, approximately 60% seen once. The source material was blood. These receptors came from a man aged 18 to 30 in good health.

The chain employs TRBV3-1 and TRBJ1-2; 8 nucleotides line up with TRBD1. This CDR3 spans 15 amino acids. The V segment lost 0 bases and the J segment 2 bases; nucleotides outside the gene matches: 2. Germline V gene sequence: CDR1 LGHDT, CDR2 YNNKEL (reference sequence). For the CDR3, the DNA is TGTGCCAGCAGCCAAGATCGACAGGGGAACTATGGCTACACCTTC. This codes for CASSQDRQGNYGYTF.

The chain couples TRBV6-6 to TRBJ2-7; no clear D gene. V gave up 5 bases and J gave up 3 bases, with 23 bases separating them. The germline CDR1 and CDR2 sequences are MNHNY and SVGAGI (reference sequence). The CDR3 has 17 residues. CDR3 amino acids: CASSKPNLFESFYEQYF. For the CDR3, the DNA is TGTGCCAGCAGTAAACCTAATTTGTTTGAATCATTCTACGAGCAGTACTTC.

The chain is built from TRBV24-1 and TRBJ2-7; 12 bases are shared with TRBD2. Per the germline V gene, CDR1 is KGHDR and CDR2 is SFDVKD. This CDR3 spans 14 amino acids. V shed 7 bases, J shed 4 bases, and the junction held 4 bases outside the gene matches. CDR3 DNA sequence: TGTGCCACCAGCCCTAGCGGGGGGGTTTACGAGCAGTACTTC. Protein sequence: CATSPSGGVYEQYF.